This T cell receptor (beta chain) derives from a study of blood T cell repertoires in COVID-19. Sequencing used immunoSEQ multiplex PCR; TCRdb keeps in-frame clones, though not all of them. The table has 210,000 or so clones, about 88% seen once. After removal of 0 bases from V and 6 bases from J, the junction contained 5 bases not matched to a gene. Germline-derived CDR1 and CDR2 are LGHNA and YNFKEQ. The CDR3 is 16 amino acids. This chain joins TRBV4-2 and TRBJ2-3, with TRBD1 identical over 11 bases. Material: peripheral blood. The sequence was collected from a woman between 40 and 55 years old who had recovered from COVID-19. CDR3 in DNA: TGTGCCAGCAGCCAAGATCACGGACAGGGGGCGGATACGCAGTATTTT. Translating it yields CASSQDHGQGADTQYF.